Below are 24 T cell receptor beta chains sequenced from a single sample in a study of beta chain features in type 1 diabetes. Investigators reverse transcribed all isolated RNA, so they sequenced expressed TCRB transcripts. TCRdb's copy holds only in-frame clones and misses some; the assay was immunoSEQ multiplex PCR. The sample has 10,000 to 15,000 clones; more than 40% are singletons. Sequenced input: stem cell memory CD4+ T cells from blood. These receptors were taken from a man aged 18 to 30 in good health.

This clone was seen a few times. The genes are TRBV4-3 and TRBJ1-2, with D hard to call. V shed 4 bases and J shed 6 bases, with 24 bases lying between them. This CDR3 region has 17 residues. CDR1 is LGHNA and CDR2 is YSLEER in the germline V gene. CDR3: CASSPVQTAISANGYTF. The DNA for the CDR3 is TGCGCCAGCAGCCCAGTCCAAACAGCTATTTCGGCGAATGGCTACACCTTC.

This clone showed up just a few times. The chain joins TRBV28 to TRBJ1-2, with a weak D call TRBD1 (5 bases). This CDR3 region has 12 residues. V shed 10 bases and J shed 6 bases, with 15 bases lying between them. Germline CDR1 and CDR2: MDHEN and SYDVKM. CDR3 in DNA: TGTGCCACCTCGGGGGATAAGGATGGCTACACCTTC. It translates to CATSGDKDGYTF.

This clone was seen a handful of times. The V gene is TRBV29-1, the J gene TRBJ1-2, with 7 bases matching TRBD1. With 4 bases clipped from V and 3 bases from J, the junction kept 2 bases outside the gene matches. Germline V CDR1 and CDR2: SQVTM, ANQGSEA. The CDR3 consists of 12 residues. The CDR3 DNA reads TGCAGCGTTGGAGGGACAGACTATGGCTACACCTTC. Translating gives CSVGGTDYGYTF. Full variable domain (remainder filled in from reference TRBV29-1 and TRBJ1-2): SAVISQKPSRDICQRGTSLTIQCQVDSQVTMMFWYRQQPGQSLTLIATANQGSEATYESGFVIDKFPISRPNLTFSTLTVSNMSPEDSSIYLCSVGGTDYGYTFGSGTRLTVV.

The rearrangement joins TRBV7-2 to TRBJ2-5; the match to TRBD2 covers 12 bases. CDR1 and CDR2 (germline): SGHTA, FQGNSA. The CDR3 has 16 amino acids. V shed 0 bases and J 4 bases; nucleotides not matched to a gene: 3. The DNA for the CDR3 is TGTGCCAGCAGCTTAGCACTAGCGGGGGGTGTAGAGACCCAGTACTTC. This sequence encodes CASSLALAGGVETQYF.

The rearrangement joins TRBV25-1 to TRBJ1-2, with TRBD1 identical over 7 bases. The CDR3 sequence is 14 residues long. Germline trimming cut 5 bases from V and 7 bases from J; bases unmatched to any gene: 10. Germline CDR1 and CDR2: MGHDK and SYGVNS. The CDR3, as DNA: TGTGCCAGCAGTAAGGAGACAGGGTTGGCTGGCTACACCTTC. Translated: CASSKETGLAGYTF.

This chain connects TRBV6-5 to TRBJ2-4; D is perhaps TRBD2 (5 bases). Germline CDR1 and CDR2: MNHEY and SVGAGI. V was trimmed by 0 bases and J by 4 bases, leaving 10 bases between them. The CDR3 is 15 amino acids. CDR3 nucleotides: TGTGCCAGCAGTTACTCCGGCGGGCATAAAAACATTCAGTACTTC. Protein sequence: CASSYSGGHKNIQYF.

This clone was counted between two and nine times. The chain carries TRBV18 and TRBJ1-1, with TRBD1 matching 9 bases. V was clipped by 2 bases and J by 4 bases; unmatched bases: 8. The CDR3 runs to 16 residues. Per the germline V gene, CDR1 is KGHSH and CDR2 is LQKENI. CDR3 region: CASSPSRDRVGTEAFF. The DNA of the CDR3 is TGTGCCAGCTCACCATCCAGGGACAGGGTTGGCACTGAAGCTTTCTTT.

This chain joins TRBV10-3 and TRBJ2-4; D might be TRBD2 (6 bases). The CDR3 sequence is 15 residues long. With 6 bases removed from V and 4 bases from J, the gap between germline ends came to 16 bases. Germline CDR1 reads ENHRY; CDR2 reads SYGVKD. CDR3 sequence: CAISKTTGEKNIQYF. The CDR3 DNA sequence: TGTGCCATCAGCAAAACAACGGGGGAGAAAAACATTCAGTACTTC.

In nucleotides, the CDR3 is TGTGCCAGCAGTCCCGGGTTTCACTCTGGAAACACCATATATTTT. Protein: CASSPGFHSGNTIYF. V usage is TRBV6-5 and J usage is TRBJ1-3, with D uncertain. Germline V gives CDR1 MNHEY, CDR2 SVGAGI. This CDR3 spans 15 amino acids. Trimming removed 5 bases from V and 0 bases from J, with 11 bases in between.

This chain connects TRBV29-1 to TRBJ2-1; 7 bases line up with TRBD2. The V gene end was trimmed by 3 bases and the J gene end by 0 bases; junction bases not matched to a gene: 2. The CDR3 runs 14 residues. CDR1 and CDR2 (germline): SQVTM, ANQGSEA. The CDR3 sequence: CSVEGGSSYNEQFF. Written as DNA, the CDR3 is TGCAGCGTTGAGGGGGGGTCCTCCTACAATGAGCAGTTCTTC.

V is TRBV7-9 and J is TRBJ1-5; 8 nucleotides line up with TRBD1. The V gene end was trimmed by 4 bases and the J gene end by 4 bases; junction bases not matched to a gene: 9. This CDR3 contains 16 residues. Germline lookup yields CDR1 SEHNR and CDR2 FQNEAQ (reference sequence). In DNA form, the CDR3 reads TGTGCCAGCAGCTCAGGGGCCGGACAGGGTAATCAGCCCCAGCATTTT. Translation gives CASSSGAGQGNQPQHF.

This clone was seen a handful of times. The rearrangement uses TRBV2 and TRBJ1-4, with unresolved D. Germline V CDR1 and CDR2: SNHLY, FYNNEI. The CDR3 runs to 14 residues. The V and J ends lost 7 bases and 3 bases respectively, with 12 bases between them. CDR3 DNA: TGTGCCAGCACGTGGCTTCCTGCTAATGAAAAACTGTTTTTT. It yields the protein CASTWLPANEKLFF.

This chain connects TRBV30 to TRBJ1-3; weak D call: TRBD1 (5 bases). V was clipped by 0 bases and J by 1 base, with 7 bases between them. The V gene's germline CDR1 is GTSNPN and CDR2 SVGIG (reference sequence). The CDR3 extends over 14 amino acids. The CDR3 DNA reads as TGTGCCTGGAGTGTACAGGCGTCTGGAAACACCATATATTTT. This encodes CAWSVQASGNTIYF. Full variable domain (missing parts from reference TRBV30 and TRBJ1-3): SQTIHQWPATLVQPVGSPLSLECTVEGTSNPNLYWYRQAAGRGLQLLFYSVGIGQISSEVPQNLSASRPQDRQFILSSKKLLLSDSGFYLCAWSVQASGNTIYFGEGSWLTVV.

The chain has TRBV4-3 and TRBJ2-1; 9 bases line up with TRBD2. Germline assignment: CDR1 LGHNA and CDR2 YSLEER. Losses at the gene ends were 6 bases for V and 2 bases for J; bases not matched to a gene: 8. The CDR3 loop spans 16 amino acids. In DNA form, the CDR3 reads TGCGCCAGCAGTTACATATCTAGCGGGGCCTACAATGAGCAGTTCTTC. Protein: CASSYISSGAYNEQFF.

CDR3 nucleotide sequence: TGTGCCAGCAGTTGGGACCGGGACAGGGGGCAAAGTTCACCCCTCCACTTT. It is translated as CASSWDRDRGQSSPLHF. The rearrangement uses TRBV5-4 and TRBJ1-6; 12 bases map to TRBD1. V lost 5 bases, J lost 9 bases, and 12 bases stayed unmatched. Germline-derived CDR1 and CDR2 are SGHNT and YYREEE (reference sequence). This CDR3 has 17 amino acids.

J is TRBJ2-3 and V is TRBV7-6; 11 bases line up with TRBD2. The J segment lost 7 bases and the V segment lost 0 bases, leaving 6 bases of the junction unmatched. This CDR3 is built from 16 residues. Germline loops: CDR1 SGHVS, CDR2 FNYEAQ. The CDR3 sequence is CASSLALAGGPNTQYF. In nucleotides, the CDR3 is TGTGCCAGCAGCTTAGCGCTAGCGGGGGGACCAAATACGCAGTATTTT.

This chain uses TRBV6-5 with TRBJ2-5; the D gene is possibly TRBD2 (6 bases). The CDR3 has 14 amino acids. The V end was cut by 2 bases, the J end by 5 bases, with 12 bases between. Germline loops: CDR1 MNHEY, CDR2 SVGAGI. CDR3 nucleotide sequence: TGTGCCAGCAGTTACCCGCGGGCGGGGGAGACCCAGTACTTC. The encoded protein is CASSYPRAGETQYF.

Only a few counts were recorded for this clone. CDR3 protein: CASSSGQGADIQYF. CDR3 DNA sequence: TGTGCCAGCAGTTCGGGACAGGGGGCGGACATTCAGTACTTC. The chain has TRBV7-2 and TRBJ2-4, with 12 bases aligning to TRBD1. This CDR3 comprises 14 residues. With 6 bases clipped from V and 8 bases from J, the junction kept 5 bases outside the gene matches. CDR1 and CDR2 from the germline V gene are SGHTA and FQGNSA.

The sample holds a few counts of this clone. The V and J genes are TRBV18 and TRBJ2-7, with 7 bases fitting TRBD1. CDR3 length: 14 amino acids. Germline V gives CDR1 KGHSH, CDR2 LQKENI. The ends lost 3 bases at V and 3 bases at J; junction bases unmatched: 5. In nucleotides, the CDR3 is TGTGCCAGCTCACCCGGGACAGCTGTCTACGAGCAGTACTTC. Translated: CASSPGTAVYEQYF.

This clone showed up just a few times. CDR3 amino acids: CAWRAAYNEQFF. The CDR3 bases are TGTGCCTGGAGAGCAGCGTACAATGAGCAGTTCTTC. The chain links TRBV30 to TRBJ2-1; unclear D gene. Germline loops: CDR1 GTSNPN, CDR2 SVGIG (reference sequence). The germline V and J ends were trimmed by 3 bases and 4 bases, with 7 bases remaining between them. The CDR3 extends over 12 amino acids.

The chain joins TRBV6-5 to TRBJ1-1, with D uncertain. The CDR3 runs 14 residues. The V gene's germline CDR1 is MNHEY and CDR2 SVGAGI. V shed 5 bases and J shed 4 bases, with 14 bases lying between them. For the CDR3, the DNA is TGTGCCAGCAGTAGGACTCCGGCGGGCACTGAAGCTTTCTTT. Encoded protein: CASSRTPAGTEAFF.

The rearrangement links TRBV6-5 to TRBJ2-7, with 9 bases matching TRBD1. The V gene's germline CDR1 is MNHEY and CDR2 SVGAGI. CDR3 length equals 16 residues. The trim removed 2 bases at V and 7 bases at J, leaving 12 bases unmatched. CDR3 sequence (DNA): TGTGCCAGCAGTTACCCCTCCGGACAGGGGATAAAGGAGCAGTACTTC. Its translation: CASSYPSGQGIKEQYF.

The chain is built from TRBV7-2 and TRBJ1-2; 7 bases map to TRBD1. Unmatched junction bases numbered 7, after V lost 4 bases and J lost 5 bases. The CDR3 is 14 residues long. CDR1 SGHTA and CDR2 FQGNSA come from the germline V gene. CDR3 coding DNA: TGTGCCAGCAGCTCGGACAGGCTGGGGTATGGCTACACCTTC. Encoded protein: CASSSDRLGYGYTF.

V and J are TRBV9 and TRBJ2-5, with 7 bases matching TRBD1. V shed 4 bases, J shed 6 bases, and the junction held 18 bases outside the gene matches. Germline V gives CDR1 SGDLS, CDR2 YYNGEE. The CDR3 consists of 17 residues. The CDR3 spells CASSRDRAHQFGQTQYF. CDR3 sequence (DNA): TGTGCCAGCAGCAGAGACAGGGCCCATCAGTTCGGGCAGACCCAGTACTTC. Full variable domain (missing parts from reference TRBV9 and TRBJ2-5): DSGVTQTPKHLITATGQRVTLRCSPRSGDLSVYWYQQSLDQGLQFLIQYYNGEERAKGNILERFSAQQFPDLHSELNLSSLELGDSALYFCASSRDRAHQFGQTQYFGPGTRLLVL.